The entry that follows covers one TCR beta chain sequence. The sample comes from a study of blood T cell repertoires in COVID-19. Measured with immunoSEQ multiplex PCR; TCRdb has only the in-frame clones, and not every one. Altogether about 220,000 clones are present, 65% to 90% being singletons, with the ten largest covering under 2.5%. This clonotype was sampled from a woman aged 70-85 years with COVID-19, enrolled during active disease. The material sequenced was peripheral blood.

In DNA form, the CDR3 reads TGTGCCTGGAGTGCCGCGGGGAACACTGAAGCTTTCTTT. This gives the protein CAWSAAGNTEAFF. This chain uses TRBV30 with TRBJ1-1; no definite D call. The CDR3 is 13 residues long. From germline, CDR1 is GTSNPN and CDR2 SVGIG (reference sequence). V was clipped by 1 base and J by 1 base, with 7 bases between them.